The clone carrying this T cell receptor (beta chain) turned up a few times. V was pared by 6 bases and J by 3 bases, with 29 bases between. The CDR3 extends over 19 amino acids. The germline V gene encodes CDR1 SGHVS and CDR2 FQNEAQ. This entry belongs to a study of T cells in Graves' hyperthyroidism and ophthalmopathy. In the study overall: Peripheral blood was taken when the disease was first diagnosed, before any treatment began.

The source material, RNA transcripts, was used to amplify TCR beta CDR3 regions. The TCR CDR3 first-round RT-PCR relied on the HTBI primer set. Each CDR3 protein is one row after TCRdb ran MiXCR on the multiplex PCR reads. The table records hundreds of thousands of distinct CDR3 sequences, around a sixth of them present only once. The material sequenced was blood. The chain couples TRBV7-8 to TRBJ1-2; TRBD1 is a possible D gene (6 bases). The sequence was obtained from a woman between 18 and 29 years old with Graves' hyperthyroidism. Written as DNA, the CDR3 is TGTGCCAGCAGTCGAAGCGGGGGGCGCAGATTAGGTATCGACTATGGCTACACCTTC. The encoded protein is CASSRSGGRRLGIDYGYTF.